This section outlines one T cell receptor beta chain sequence together with its context. In the original analysis: Estimation of nucleated cell counts relied on the amplification of reference gene primers. Generated by immunoSEQ multiplex PCR, the TCRdb table keeps only in-frame clones and is missing some. V and J calls and clone size come straight from that table; D and trimming were deduced from the DNA. The sample consists of about 150,000 clones, 80% to 90% of them appearing once. The data were taken from a study of blood T cell repertoires in COVID-19. The overall study: From the United States, Italy and Spain came samples of acute and convalescent COVID-19. PBMCs, B-cell-depleted T cells, or T cells provided the cDNA or gDNA that made up the material.

Germline V gene sequence: CDR1 LGHNT, CDR2 FRNRAP. V lost 1 base and J lost 3, with 13 bases in between. The CDR3 runs to 16 residues. The source material was peripheral blood. The TCR was taken from a woman aged 70 to 79 who had recovered from COVID-19. The chain joins TRBV12-5 to TRBJ1-5; D is possibly TRBD1 (6 bases). The CDR3 sequence is CASGLGVGQSNQPQHF. The DNA for the CDR3 is TGTGCTAGTGGTTTGGGGGTCGGACAGTCCAATCAGCCCCAGCATTTT.